This passage covers 21 T cell receptor beta chains from one sample sequenced in a study of T-cell reconstitution after alpha-beta-depleted transplantation in children. Unique molecular identifiers were incorporated during preparation of the TCRbeta library. TCRdb itself ran the PCR reads through MiXCR, one entry per CDR3 protein. The sample records a few hundred thousand distinct CDR3 sequences, about an eighth being singletons. This sample comprised PBMCs, mostly from graft donor cells, obtained 360 days after TCRalphabeta/CD19-depleted stem cell transplant. These receptors all stem from a male patient under 18 who had a stem cell transplant for acute myeloid leukemia, so the T cells may come from the graft donor.

This clonotype was counted a few times. V and J are TRBV11-2 and TRBJ2-7; D remains unclear. In germline, CDR1 is SGHAT, CDR2 FQNNGV. The CDR3 runs to 15 residues. The ends were cut back, 7 bases at V and 0 bases at J, with 16 bases in the middle. CDR3 sequence reads: CASTNIGGSSYEQYF. Written as DNA, the CDR3 is TGTGCCAGCACCAATATCGGCGGTAGCTCCTACGAGCAGTACTTC.

There are many counts of this clonotype. This CDR3 is CASSPRDILYEQYF. CDR3 nucleotides: TGTGCCAGCAGTCCCCGGGACATCCTCTACGAGCAGTACTTC. V usage is TRBV12-3 or TRBV12-4 and J usage is TRBJ2-7; D may be TRBD1 (6 bases). There are 14 residues in the CDR3. Between the trimmed V and J ends, which lost 5 bases and 3 bases, there was a span of 14 bases.

This clonotype was counted a few times. The chain recombines TRBV20-1 with TRBJ2-1, with TRBD2 identical over 11 bases. The length of the CDR3 is 19 residues. After removal of 0 bases from V and 0 bases from J, the junction contained 10 bases not matched to a gene. Looked up from germline, CDR1 is DFQATT and CDR2 is SNEGSKA (reference sequence). The CDR3 DNA is TGCAGTGCTAGAGAACCGGGACTAGCGGCCCAGAGCTCCTACAATGAGCAGTTCTTC. Its translation is CSAREPGLAAQSSYNEQFF.

The chain uses TRBV18 and TRBJ2-6; D gene uncertain. Germline values: CDR1 KGHSH, CDR2 LQKENI. Deletions cut 3 bases from V and 0 bases from J, with 12 bases between. The CDR3 extends over 17 amino acids. CDR3 region: CASSPLSQISGANVLTF. In DNA form, the CDR3 reads TGTGCCAGCTCACCTCTCTCTCAAATCTCTGGGGCCAACGTCCTGACTTTC.

The chain employs TRBV7-2 and TRBJ1-3, with unresolved D. CDR1 and CDR2 (germline): SGHTA, FQGNSA. The CDR3 is made up of 16 amino acids. V lost 1 base and J lost 4, with 14 bases in between. CDR3 nucleotides: TGTGCCAGCAGCTTAGTTCTCCGGGCCTCCGGAAACACCATATATTTT. This codes for CASSLVLRASGNTIYF.

This clonotype was observed at least ten times. This chain uses TRBV15 with TRBJ2-1, with D possibly TRBD2 on 6 matching bases. Germline CDR1 reads LNHNV; CDR2 reads YYDKDF (reference sequence). The CDR3 covers 16 residues. V lost 5 bases and J lost 10, with 24 bases in between. CDR3 DNA sequence: TGTGCCACCAGCCTGATTTTACTAGCACCCGAGGAGGAGCAGTTCTTC. Its translation: CATSLILLAPEEEQFF. The full variable domain, completed using reference TRBV15 and TRBJ2-1, is DAMVIQNPRYQVTQFGKPVTLSCSQTLNHNVMYWYQQKSSQAPKLLFHYYDKDFNNEADTPDNFQSRRPNTSFCFLDIRSPGLGDTAMYLCATSLILLAPEEEQFFGPGTRLTVL.

This clonotype was seen ten or more times. The chain recombines TRBV29-1 with TRBJ2-7; 7 nucleotides align to TRBD2. Germline assignment: CDR1 SQVTM and CDR2 ANQGSEA. The CDR3 consists of 13 residues. V lost 2 bases to trimming and J lost 7 bases; unmatched junction nucleotides: 8. CDR3 DNA sequence: TGCAGCGTTGAATCCAGACTAGCTCGGGAGCAGTACTTC. Encoded protein: CSVESRLAREQYF.

The chain carries TRBV6-4 and TRBJ2-5; 8 positions agree with TRBD2. V was pared by 7 bases and J by 5 bases, with 15 bases of the junction left unmatched. Germline V gives CDR1 MRHNA, CDR2 SNTAGT. The CDR3 is 16 amino acids. The CDR3 coding sequence is TGTGCCAGCAAACAAGCGGGGGCGGAAATTGGGGAGACCCAGTACTTC. Translation: CASKQAGAEIGETQYF.

The V and J genes are TRBV5-1 and TRBJ2-7; D is unresolved. Germline V lookup: CDR1 SGHRS, CDR2 YFSETQ. Trimming left V 0 bases short and J 7 bases short, with 11 bases between. The CDR3 is made up of 13 amino acids. In DNA form, the CDR3 reads TGCGCCAGCAGCTTGGCCCGGCCTGGGGAGCAGTACTTC. Translated: CASSLARPGEQYF.

For this clonotype: A junction boundary mismatches the germline segment, possibly from a read error. J is TRBJ1-2 and V is TRBV14, with 12 bases aligning to TRBD1. Looked up from germline, CDR1 is SGHDN and CDR2 is FVKESK. The CDR3 runs to 17 residues. The CDR3 DNA reads TGTGCCAGCAGCCTAGATACCGGGACAGGGGGCATCTATGGCTACATCTTC. Encoded protein: CASSLDTGTGGIYGYIF.

This clonotype came up a few times. The chain uses TRBV29-1 and TRBJ2-3; D gene unclear. V lost 4 bases and J 2 bases, leaving 13 bases between the germline ends. There are 14 residues in the CDR3. Germline CDR1 SQVTM, CDR2 ANQGSEA. The CDR3 here is CSVVVELFTDTQYF. In nucleotides, the CDR3 is TGCAGCGTTGTGGTAGAATTGTTCACAGATACGCAGTATTTT.

The V gene is TRBV20-1, the J gene TRBJ2-1, with 12 positions matching TRBD2. The CDR3 length is 16 residues. Germline CDR1 DFQATT, CDR2 SNEGSKA (reference sequence). The trim removed 6 bases at V and 5 bases at J, leaving 11 bases unmatched. CDR3 sequence: CSADGYGLAGNNEQFF. The CDR3 DNA sequence: TGCAGTGCCGATGGGTACGGACTAGCGGGAAACAATGAGCAGTTCTTC.

This clonotype has just a few counts. The chain combines TRBV5-1 with TRBJ2-1, with 7 positions matching TRBD2. CDR1 is SGHRS and CDR2 is YFSETQ in the germline V gene. The V and J ends lost 2 bases and 8 bases, in that order; junction bases with no gene match: 10. This CDR3 has 15 residues. The CDR3 coding sequence is TGCGCCAGCAGCTTTGGGGGAGGGTTTTTGGATGAGCAGTTCTTC. This codes for CASSFGGGFLDEQFF.

This clonotype appeared a few times. CDR3 protein: CASKGFGTSRGEQFF. DNA for the CDR3: TGTGCCAGCAAGGGGTTCGGGACTAGCCGAGGTGAGCAGTTCTTC. The chain links TRBV28 to TRBJ2-1, with 9 bases identical to TRBD2. Germline V gene lookup returns CDR1 MDHEN and CDR2 SYDVKM. The ends lost 7 bases at V and 9 bases at J; junction bases unmatched: 13. The CDR3 covers 15 residues. Together with reference TRBV28 and TRBJ2-1, the CDR3 gives the full variable domain: DVKVTQSSRYLVKRTGEKVFLECVQDMDHENMFWYRQDPGLGLRLIYFSYDVKMKEKGDIPEGYSVSREKKERFSLILESASTNQTSMYLCASKGFGTSRGEQFFGPGTRLTVL.

This clonotype was found many times. The chain employs TRBV2 and TRBJ2-3; D is uncertain. Between the trimmed V and J ends, which lost 7 bases and 4 bases, there was a span of 15 bases. Germline CDR1 reads SNHLY; CDR2 reads FYNNEI. The CDR3 is 14 amino acids. The CDR3 nucleotides are TGTGCCAGCACGACCCCCCCATCGGCAGATACGCAGTATTTT. Its protein product is CASTTPPSADTQYF.

The table lists this clonotype with a few counts. The rearrangement links TRBV12-3 or TRBV12-4 to TRBJ2-1, with 7 positions matching TRBD2. V was pared by 0 bases and J by 7 bases, with 6 bases of the junction left unmatched. CDR3 length: 15 amino acids. CDR3 coding DNA: TGTGCCAGCAGTTTAGCGGCGGGAGTGGGGAATGAGCAGTTCTTC. The encoded protein is CASSLAAGVGNEQFF.

The chain combines TRBV25-1 with TRBJ1-1; D is ambiguous. The CDR3 runs 14 residues. Per the germline V gene, CDR1 is MGHDK and CDR2 is SYGVNS. The germline V and J ends were trimmed by 11 bases and 1 base, with 17 bases remaining between them. This CDR3 is CAGRKALGNTEAFF. The CDR3 DNA is TGTGCCGGGCGAAAGGCTCTGGGGAACACTGAAGCTTTCTTT. The variable domain in full, with the rest retrieved from reference TRBV25-1 and TRBJ1-1, is EADIYQTPRYLVIGTGKKITLECSQTMGHDKMYWYQQDPGMELHLIHYSYGVNSTEKGDLSSESTVSRIRTEHFPLTLESARPSHTSQYLCAGRKALGNTEAFFGQGTRLTVV.

In its sample, this clonotype was seen many times. The chain couples TRBV29-1 to TRBJ1-1, with 7 nucleotides matching TRBD1. Per the germline V gene, CDR1 is SQVTM and CDR2 is ANQGSEA. The CDR3 is made up of 13 amino acids. The junction had 8 bases not matched to a gene; V was cut back by 7 bases and J by 3 bases. This CDR3 reads CSAWTGAHTEAFF. CDR3 sequence (DNA): TGCAGCGCCTGGACAGGAGCTCACACTGAAGCTTTCTTT.

The chain uses TRBV20-1 and TRBJ2-5, with 10 nucleotides matching TRBD2. The CDR3 totals 17 residues. CDR1 is DFQATT and CDR2 is SNEGSKA in the germline V gene (reference sequence). The J segment lost 5 bases and the V segment lost 3 bases, leaving 15 bases of the junction unmatched. CDR3 DNA: TGCAGTGCTAGCTTTGGGTGGACTAGCGGTCCTTGGGAGACCCAGTACTTC. Its protein is CSASFGWTSGPWETQYF.

This clonotype has a count of ten or more. J is TRBJ2-6 and V is TRBV7-2; D is perhaps TRBD1 (5 bases). Trimming pared 7 bases from V and 3 bases from J, leaving 13 bases between. The CDR3 runs 15 residues. Germline lookup yields CDR1 SGHTA and CDR2 FQGNSA. The CDR3 nucleotides read TGTGCCAGCACCTCCAGGGCTTTTGGGGCCAACGTCCTGACTTTC. This encodes CASTSRAFGANVLTF.

V usage is TRBV12-5 and J usage is TRBJ2-1, with D possibly called TRBD1 or TRBD2 (5 bases each). Germline CDR1 LGHNT, CDR2 FRNRAP. CDR3 length: 15 amino acids. Trimming left V 3 bases short and J 6 bases short, with 15 bases between. DNA for the CDR3: TGTGCTAGTGGTTTAACTAGGGGTGAACGCAATGAGCAGTTCTTC. The encoded protein is CASGLTRGERNEQFF.